This TCR beta chain was recorded in a study of immune evolution from preneoplasia to lung adenocarcinoma. Using immunoSEQ multiplex PCR, the repertoire was profiled, and TCRdb retains in-frame clones only, with some absent. The sample records fewer than 11,000 clones, around 82% being singletons. V lost 2 bases and J lost 5, with 9 bases in between. In germline, CDR1 is MNHNY, CDR2 SVGAGI (reference sequence). The CDR3 has 13 residues. Patients had resection in Japan or China between the mid-2010s and the late 2010s. The clonotype originates from a person between 65 and 79 years old with lung adenocarcinoma. Sequenced: FFPE minimally invasive lung adenocarcinoma tissue. This chain uses TRBV6-6 with TRBJ1-2; the D is unclear. The CDR3 region has the DNA TGTGCCAGCAGTTACACCGATAATTATGGCTACACCTTC. Protein product: CASSYTDNYGYTF.